Below are 23 T cell receptor beta chains sequenced from a single sample in a study of T cell repertoires in cytomegalovirus infection (dated by TCRdb to between 2018 and 2020). Sequencer: Illumina HiSeq 1500. TCRdb ran its own pipeline on the public reads, namely fastp trimming at Q25 and MiXCR clone calling, and kept in-frame beta chains. Rows with a matching CDR3 protein are joined into one entry that keeps the most common DNA and genes. This sample comprises nearly 650,000 distinct CDR3 sequences, 20% to 25% of them detected only once. The ten largest clones add up to around 7.6% of the sample. What was sequenced was CD8+ T cells from PBMCs. Receptor source: a human donor in good health (CMV status not recorded). Some clones in this sample may be carry-over from other donors' samples.

A remark on this clonotype: One end of the junction fails to match germline, which may point to a read error. The rearrangement joins TRBV7-6 to TRBJ1-1; a weak D match, TRBD1 (6 bases). The CDR3 covers 14 residues. Germline lookup yields CDR1 SGHVS and CDR2 FNYEAQ. Here the CDR3 DNA reads TGTCCCAGCAGCTTAGTAGGGGGGCAGACTGAAGCTTTCTTT. Its translation is CPSSLVGGQTEAFF.

The J gene is TRBJ1-6, the V gene TRBV29-1; the D gene is possibly TRBD1 (6 bases). The CDR3 has 16 residues. V gave up 1 base and J gave up 5 bases, with 15 bases separating them. Per the germline V gene, CDR1 is SQVTM and CDR2 is ANQGSEA. This CDR3 is CSVEGPPAGDNSPLHF. The CDR3 region has the DNA TGCAGCGTTGAAGGCCCGCCGGCAGGGGATAATTCACCCCTCCACTTT.

For this clonotype: This is likely a read error, given that the CDR3 carries no conserved phenylalanine or tryptophan at its end. The genes are TRBV27 and TRBJ2-3, with D tentatively TRBD1 (6 bases). The ends were cut back, 3 bases at V and 1 base at J, with 14 bases in the middle. The CDR3 totals 16 residues. Germline V CDR1 and CDR2: MNHEY, SMNVEV (reference sequence). CDR3 amino acids: CASSLVGARGTDTQYS. In DNA form, the CDR3 reads TGTGCCAGCAGTTTGGTGGGGGCCCGAGGCACAGATACGCAGTATTCT.

This clonotype showed up just a few times. The chain couples TRBV7-9 to TRBJ2-5, with D uncertain. Germline-derived CDR1 and CDR2 are SEHNR and FQNEAQ (reference sequence). V gave up 5 bases and J gave up 0 bases, with 10 bases separating them. This CDR3 comprises 14 residues. DNA of the CDR3: TGTGCCAGCAGCCCAAGAAAATACCAAGAGACCCAGTACTTC. Translation gives CASSPRKYQETQYF. Filled out from reference TRBV7-9 and TRBJ2-5, the complete variable domain reads DTGVSQNPRHKITKRGQNVTFRCDPISEHNRLYWYRQTLGQGPEFLTYFQNEAQLEKSRLLSDRFSAERPKGSFSTLEIQRTEQGDSAMYLCASSPRKYQETQYFGPGTRLLVL.

This clonotype has ten or more counts. V gene TRBV7-6 combines with J gene TRBJ2-3; 10 bases are a match to TRBD2. Germline V gives CDR1 SGHVS, CDR2 FNYEAQ. The CDR3 consists of 14 residues. The V segment lost 7 bases and the J segment 3 bases; nucleotides outside the gene matches: 4. CDR3 sequence reads: CASIPGLATDTQYF. As DNA, the CDR3 is TGTGCCAGCATCCCGGGACTAGCGACAGATACGCAGTATTTT.

The rearrangement links TRBV29-1 to TRBJ2-1; 12 bases align to TRBD2. Trimming cost V 6 bases and J 0 bases; bases outside gene matches: 9. This CDR3 comprises 17 residues. Germline CDR1 SQVTM, CDR2 ANQGSEA. CDR3 residues: CSVAGTSGYSSYNEQFF. For the CDR3, the DNA is TGCAGCGTCGCCGGGACTAGCGGGTATAGCTCCTACAATGAGCAGTTCTTC.

The chain recombines TRBV29-1 with TRBJ2-1; 10 bases fit TRBD2. The CDR3 consists of 14 residues. J was trimmed by 8 bases and V by 3 bases; bases with no gene match: 7. CDR1 is SQVTM and CDR2 is ANQGSEA in the germline V gene. The CDR3: CSVEGAGGPDEQFF. The CDR3 DNA reads as TGCAGCGTTGAGGGAGCGGGGGGGCCCGATGAGCAGTTCTTC.

This clonotype turned up a few times. The chain has TRBV9 and TRBJ1-1; no definite D call. The CDR3 is 12 residues long. The ends were cut back, 4 bases at V and 5 bases at J, with 9 bases in the middle. Germline assignment: CDR1 SGDLS and CDR2 YYNGEE. DNA of the CDR3: TGTGCCAGCAGCAACTTGGGAACTGAAGCTTTCTTT. Amino acids: CASSNLGTEAFF.

This clonotype was recorded a few times. The chain combines TRBV4-2 with TRBJ2-3; 12 nucleotides match TRBD2. The CDR3 extends over 18 amino acids. CDR1 and CDR2 (germline): LGHNA, YNFKEQ. Trimming took 0 bases from V and 3 from J; bases not matched to a gene: 7. CDR3 in amino acids: CASSQDLASGGETDTQYF. CDR3 DNA sequence: TGTGCCAGCAGCCAAGATCTGGCTAGCGGGGGGGAAACAGATACGCAGTATTTT.

This clonotype has only a few counts. This chain joins TRBV2 and TRBJ2-7; 9 nucleotides align to TRBD1. Germline values: CDR1 SNHLY, CDR2 FYNNEI. With 7 bases clipped from V and 3 bases from J, the junction kept 4 bases outside the gene matches. The CDR3 has 13 amino acids. DNA of the CDR3: TGTGCCAGCACTTGGGACAGGGTCTACGAGCAGTACGTC. Residues: CASTWDRVYEQYV.

This clonotype was detected ten times or more. This sequence joins TRBV28 and TRBJ2-2; 7 positions agree with TRBD1. V lost 2 bases to trimming and J lost 2 bases; unmatched junction nucleotides: 8. Germline V gene sequence: CDR1 MDHEN, CDR2 SYDVKM. This CDR3 is built from 17 residues. The CDR3 DNA follows: TGTGCCAGCAGTTTAATCCAGGGGGTAGCTAACACCGGGGAGCTGTTTTTT. Amino acid sequence: CASSLIQGVANTGELFF. Full variable domain (remainder filled in from reference TRBV28 and TRBJ2-2): DVKVTQSSRYLVKRTGEKVFLECVQDMDHENMFWYRQDPGLGLRLIYFSYDVKMKEKGDIPEGYSVSREKKERFSLILESASTNQTSMYLCASSLIQGVANTGELFFGEGSRLTVL.

In regard to this clonotype: One base away lies a much larger clone, so this may be a sequencing read error. J is TRBJ2-4 and V is TRBV25-1; 7 bases fit TRBD1. The germline gives CDR1 MGHDK, CDR2 SYGVNS. This CDR3 has 14 residues. The J segment lost 7 bases and the V segment lost 1 base, leaving 4 bases of the junction unmatched. The CDR3 sequence: CASSESNRGNIQYF. The CDR3 DNA is TGTGCCAGCAGTGAATCGAACAGGGGTAACATTCAGTACTTC. The variable domain in full, completed from reference TRBV25-1 and TRBJ2-4, reads EADIYQTPRYLVIGTGKKITLECSQTMGHDKMYWYQQDPGMELHLIHYSYGVNSTEKGDLSSESTVSRIRTEHFPLTLESARPSHTSQYLCASSESNRGNIQYFGAGTRLSVL.

The chain is built from TRBV19 and TRBJ2-2; D remains ambiguous. V shed 4 bases and J shed 5 bases, with 20 bases lying between them. From germline, CDR1 is LNHDA and CDR2 SQIVND (reference sequence). The CDR3 has 17 residues. CDR3 residues: CASSTFGQERTTGELFF. In DNA, the CDR3 is TGTGCCAGTAGTACCTTTGGTCAGGAAAGGACGACCGGGGAGCTGTTTTTT.

The chain uses TRBV7-9 and TRBJ2-3, with D uncertain. This CDR3 comprises 12 residues. CDR1 is SEHNR, CDR2 FQNEAQ, per germline (reference sequence). V was pared by 6 bases and J by 9 bases, with 13 bases between. The CDR3 nucleotides are TGTGCCAGCAGTTATACGGTAGAAACGCAGTATTTT. Its protein is CASSYTVETQYF.

The chain carries TRBV10-3 and TRBJ2-7, with 12 bases fitting TRBD2. The CDR3 has 16 amino acids. From germline, CDR1 is ENHRY and CDR2 SYGVKD. The V and J ends lost 4 bases and 2 bases, in that order; junction bases with no gene match: 6. This CDR3 is CAISVRLAGEAYEQYF. The CDR3 DNA is TGTGCCATCAGTGTCCGACTAGCGGGGGAGGCCTACGAGCAGTACTTC.

The chain joins TRBV6-2 or TRBV6-3 to TRBJ2-2, with unresolved D. The V end was cut by 11 bases, the J end by 3 bases, with 7 bases between. In germline, CDR1 is MNHEY, CDR2 SVGEGT. CDR3 size: 11 residues. The CDR3 nucleotides are TGTGCCTCCGTGGACACCGGGGAGCTGTTTTTT. Translating it yields CASVDTGELFF.

This clonotype was seen many times. V usage is TRBV10-3 and J usage is TRBJ2-1; D possibly corresponds to TRBD2 (6 bases). This CDR3 contains 13 residues. Trimming removed 6 bases from V and 9 bases from J, with 15 bases in between. Germline V gene data show CDR1 as ENHRY and CDR2 as SYGVKD. The CDR3 DNA reads as TGTGCCATCAGGGTTGATAGCGGCCCTGAGCAGTTCTTC. Protein: CAIRVDSGPEQFF.

This clonotype was counted ten times or more. The chain employs TRBV7-9 and TRBJ1-5; D uncertain. With 6 bases removed from V and 6 bases from J, the gap between germline ends came to 9 bases. CDR3 size: 12 residues. The germline gives CDR1 SEHNR, CDR2 FQNEAQ (reference sequence). CDR3 nucleotides: TGTGCCAGCAGGGGCGAATTTCAGCCCCAGCATTTT. Translation gives CASRGEFQPQHF.

CDR3 amino acids: CASSIRQAVSPNTGELFF. As DNA, the CDR3 is TGCGCCAGCAGCATCAGACAGGCCGTTTCCCCGAACACCGGGGAGCTGTTTTTT. J is TRBJ2-2 and V is TRBV4-1, with TRBD1 as a possible D gene (6 bases). Germline assignment: CDR1 MGHRA and CDR2 YSYEKL. V shed 5 bases and J shed 0 bases, with 19 bases lying between them. CDR3 length: 18 residues.

The table lists this clonotype with a few counts. The chain uses TRBV20-1 and TRBJ1-1; TRBD1 matches at 9 bases. V shed 2 bases, J shed 4 bases, and the junction held 2 bases outside the gene matches. This CDR3 is built from 13 residues. The germline V gene has CDR1 DFQATT and CDR2 SNEGSKA (reference sequence). CDR3 sequence (DNA): TGCAGTGCTAGAAACAGGGGGCTCACTGAAGCTTTCTTT. This sequence encodes CSARNRGLTEAFF.

This clonotype was seen repeatedly, ten times or more. The J gene is TRBJ2-1, the V gene TRBV7-6; weak D call: TRBD1 (6 bases). The CDR3 spans 17 residues. Germline V gene data show CDR1 as SGHVS and CDR2 as FNYEAQ. Deletions cut 3 bases from V and 2 bases from J, with 17 bases between. The CDR3 sequence is CASSFKPNRAPYNEQFF. The CDR3 region has the DNA TGTGCCAGCAGCTTCAAACCGAACAGGGCGCCCTACAATGAGCAGTTCTTC.

This chain connects TRBV10-2 to TRBJ1-1; D unclear. The CDR3 is 14 residues long. Trimming pared 2 bases from V and 5 bases from J, leaving 12 bases between. Germline-derived CDR1 and CDR2 are WSHSY and SAAADI. The CDR3 nucleotides read TGCGCCAGCAGTGAGGGCGGCGGGAGGACTGAAGCTTTCTTT. Protein product: CASSEGGGRTEAFF.

In this sample, this clonotype turned up many times. V and J are TRBV12-3 or TRBV12-4 and TRBJ2-1; 10 bases map to TRBD1. V shed 0 bases and J 7 bases; nucleotides not matched to a gene: 12. The CDR3 runs to 18 residues. CDR3 bases: TGTGCCAGCAGTTTAGCTGGCCACGGGACAGGGGCATATAATGAGCAGTTCTTC. Its protein product is CASSLAGHGTGAYNEQFF.